This T cell receptor beta chain was recorded in a study of T cells after yellow fever vaccination. Study-level points and caveats: Abundant clonotypes from the bulk population could have been carried over as contaminants into FACS-sorted repertoires. A limited proportion of clonotypes was detected within both the CD4 and CD8 compartments.

CDR3 length: 14 amino acids. Germline values: CDR1 MNHEY, CDR2 SVGEGT. V was trimmed by 2 bases and J by 8 bases, leaving 15 bases between them. This clonotype was observed at least ten times. Its target is not known. TCRdb itself ran the 5' RACE reads through MiXCR, one entry per CDR3 protein. The profile shows some 160,000 distinct CDR3 sequences, around 7.3% of them singletons. The V and J genes are TRBV6-2 or TRBV6-3 and TRBJ1-2; D is ambiguous. The input for sequencing was CD4+ T cells sorted from PBMCs, taken 5 to 6 days after the first yellow fever vaccination. The sequence derives from a man younger than 35 who received the YFV17D yellow fever vaccine. CDR3 bases: TGTGCCAGCAGTTACACCTCGAACGAAAGGGGCTACACCTTC. Translated: CASSYTSNERGYTF.